This T cell receptor beta chain came from a study of blood T cell repertoires in COVID-19. Study background: Acute-phase and convalescent COVID-19 samples originated in the United States, Italy and Spain. Nucleic acid was either cDNA or gDNA, and it came from T cells, B-cell-depleted T cells, or PBMCs.

J gave up 2 bases and V 5 bases, and 4 bases lay outside the gene matches. The germline V gene has CDR1 MDHEN and CDR2 SYDVKM. This CDR3 is 15 amino acids long. During active infection, Seattle patients enrolled and were then monitored through disease. Authors' processing steps: Cell counts per sample came from amplifying reference gene primers. The data were produced by immunoSEQ multiplex PCR, yet TCRdb's version contains in-frame clones alone and is incomplete. The V and J calls and clone size come from that table; D and trimming were worked out from the DNA. The sample carries about 210,000 clones, 75% to 85% recorded once.

The sequencing input was peripheral blood. The V gene is TRBV28, the J gene TRBJ2-7; 12 bases are a match to TRBD2. The receptor comes from a woman in her 70s with COVID-19, enrolled during active disease. DNA of the CDR3: TGTGCCAGCAGTCGGGGACTAGCGGGCCCCTACGAGCAGTACTTC. It specifies CASSRGLAGPYEQYF.